These 28 T cell receptor beta chains were sequenced from one sample in a study of spatial heterogeneity in lung cancer. The sample's time point: sample taken at primary tumor resection. In each case, whole RNA from tumor, nontumor lung or frozen PBMC was sequenced unsorted. TCRdb reanalysed the 5' RACE reads using MiXCR and keeps one entry per CDR3 protein. The data show about 85,000 distinct CDR3 sequences, about a fifth seen once. The sample in question was PBMCs, obtained at surgery. The receptor set was obtained from a male donor with early-stage non-small cell lung cancer.

The chain is built from TRBV4-1 and TRBJ2-7; 8 bases agree with TRBD1. Germline CDR1 is MGHRA and CDR2 is YSYEKL. There are 14 residues in the CDR3. The ends lost 1 base at V and 6 bases at J; junction bases unmatched: 5. The CDR3 reads CASSQADRAGEQYF. In DNA, the CDR3 is TGCGCCAGCAGCCAAGCGGACAGGGCGGGCGAGCAGTACTTC.

This clonotype was detected only a few times. The CDR3 loop reads CASSEQVFGQVLREQYF. Written as DNA, the CDR3 is TGTGCCAGCAGTGAACAGGTCTTTGGACAGGTTCTTCGCGAGCAGTACTTC. The V gene is TRBV6-1, the J gene TRBJ2-7; 7 nucleotides agree with TRBD1. Germline-derived CDR1 and CDR2 are MNHNS and SASEGT. With 2 bases clipped from V and 6 bases from J, the junction kept 16 bases outside the gene matches. CDR3 length: 17 residues.

This clonotype was recorded many times. The J gene is TRBJ2-7, the V gene TRBV20-1; D call uncertain. Trimming shortened V by 0 bases and J by 6 bases, and 6 bases separated the two germline ends. Germline assignment: CDR1 DFQATT and CDR2 SNEGSKA (reference sequence). The CDR3 extends over 11 amino acids. CDR3 sequence (DNA): TGCAGTGCTAGAGAATCGCGCGAGCAGTACTTC. As protein: CSARESREQYF.

A single count supports this clonotype. V gene TRBV20-1 combines with J gene TRBJ2-1; D ambiguous. The CDR3 has 14 amino acids. Germline lookup yields CDR1 DFQATT and CDR2 SNEGSKA (reference sequence). Trimming stripped 0 bases from V and 1 base from J, with 7 bases between. This CDR3 is CSARDLDSYNEQFF. CDR3 nucleotide sequence: TGCAGTGCTAGAGATCTTGATTCCTACAATGAGCAGTTCTTC.

V usage is TRBV27 and J usage is TRBJ1-5; D remains unclear. The CDR3 is 13 amino acids. CDR1 MNHEY and CDR2 SMNVEV come from the germline V gene (reference sequence). With 3 bases removed from V and 5 bases from J, the gap between germline ends came to 8 bases. The CDR3 DNA sequence: TGTGCCAGCAGTTTCGGCAGCCATCAGCCCCAGCATTTT. Protein sequence: CASSFGSHQPQHF.

This clonotype was recorded many times. V usage is TRBV5-4 and J usage is TRBJ2-1, with D possibly matching TRBD1 (6 bases). V lost 0 bases and J 6 bases, leaving 16 bases between the germline ends. Germline V gives CDR1 SGHNT, CDR2 YYREEE (reference sequence). The CDR3 runs 16 residues. CDR3 in amino acids: CASSLALRSGVNEQFF. Written as DNA, the CDR3 is TGTGCCAGCAGCTTGGCCTTGAGGTCAGGGGTCAATGAGCAGTTCTTC.

The sample holds a few counts of this clonotype. The chain joins TRBV18 to TRBJ2-7; TRBD2 might be the D (6 bases). CDR3 size: 14 residues. V lost 3 bases and J lost 0, with 9 bases in between. Looked up from germline, CDR1 is KGHSH and CDR2 is LQKENI. In DNA, the CDR3 is TGTGCCAGCTCACCCCTAGCGCACTCCTACGAGCAGTACTTC. It translates to CASSPLAHSYEQYF.

CDR3: CATSDSGTGDNEQFF. For the CDR3, the DNA is TGTGCCACCAGTGATTCCGGGACAGGGGATAATGAGCAGTTCTTC. The chain combines TRBV24-1 with TRBJ2-1; 10 bases agree with TRBD1. Germline lookup yields CDR1 KGHDR and CDR2 SFDVKD. With 2 bases clipped from V and 7 bases from J, the junction kept 4 bases outside the gene matches. The CDR3 has 15 amino acids.

The V and J genes are TRBV11-1 and TRBJ1-6; D ambiguous. V was pared by 0 bases and J by 8 bases, with 2 bases between. CDR1 SGHAT and CDR2 FQDESV come from the germline V gene (reference sequence). The CDR3 has 12 residues. CDR3 in amino acids: CASSLADSPLHF. As DNA, the CDR3 is TGTGCCAGCAGCTTAGCCGATTCACCCCTCCACTTT. Supplemented by reference TRBV11-1 and TRBJ1-6, the full variable domain reads EAEVAQSPRYKITEKSQAVAFWCDPISGHATLYWYRQILGQGPELLVQFQDESVVDDSQLPKDRFSAERLKGVDSTLKIQPAELGDSAMYLCASSLADSPLHFGNGTRLTVT.

V gene TRBV18 combines with J gene TRBJ1-1; 8 bases map to TRBD1. Germline V lookup: CDR1 KGHSH, CDR2 LQKENI. The CDR3 totals 13 residues. V lost 2 bases and J lost 4; bases outside the gene matches: 0. CDR3 DNA sequence: TGTGCCAGCTCACCAACAGGGGGCACTGAAGCTTTCTTT. This gives the protein CASSPTGGTEAFF.

This clonotype was picked up a small number of times. This chain joins TRBV29-1 and TRBJ2-7; D could derive from TRBD1 or TRBD2 (6 bases each). The CDR3 length is 14 residues. Germline loops: CDR1 SQVTM, CDR2 ANQGSEA. V shed 4 bases and J shed 3 bases, with 16 bases lying between them. The CDR3 spells CSVVGRGPDYEQYF. The CDR3 nucleotides read TGCAGCGTTGTCGGTCGGGGGCCGGACTACGAGCAGTACTTC.

This chain uses TRBV5-1 with TRBJ2-7; TRBD1 agrees at 8 bases. The CDR3 has 13 residues. With 4 bases clipped from V and 3 bases from J, the junction kept 3 bases outside the gene matches. In germline, CDR1 is SGHRS, CDR2 YFSETQ. The CDR3 DNA reads TGCGCCAGCAGCATGGGACAGGACTACGAGCAGTACTTC. Amino acid sequence: CASSMGQDYEQYF.

This clonotype was recorded a few times. The gene calls are TRBV12-3 or TRBV12-4 and TRBJ2-3, with D uncertain. The CDR3 has 16 residues. V lost 6 bases and J lost 1, with 17 bases in between. CDR3 DNA sequence: TGTGCCAGCAGCCGCCGGAAGAGCGTGGGCACAGATACGCAGTATTTT. The encoded protein is CASSRRKSVGTDTQYF.

This clonotype was counted between two and nine times. A junction end diverges from the germline sequence, so it may reflect a read error. The CDR3 reads CASCLGYSLYEQYF. The CDR3 DNA sequence: TGTGCCAGCTGTTTGGGGTACAGCCTCTACGAGCAGTACTTC. This sequence joins TRBV28 and TRBJ2-7; the D is unclear. The V gene's germline CDR1 is MDHEN and CDR2 SYDVKM. The CDR3 is 14 residues long.

Written as DNA, the CDR3 is TGCAGCGTTGATGGGACAGGGGATGACTCTGGGGCCAACGTCCTGACTTTC. This translates into CSVDGTGDDSGANVLTF. The chain carries TRBV29-1 and TRBJ2-6; 10 bases are a match to TRBD1. Looked up from germline, CDR1 is SQVTM and CDR2 is ANQGSEA. CDR3 length: 17 amino acids. Unmatched junction bases numbered 5, after V lost 3 bases and J lost 0 bases.

This clonotype was detected ten times or more. This sequence joins TRBV28 and TRBJ2-7; 7 bases line up with TRBD2. This CDR3 region has 14 residues. The J segment lost 3 bases and the V segment lost 7 bases, leaving 9 bases of the junction unmatched. Germline values: CDR1 MDHEN, CDR2 SYDVKM. The CDR3 region has the DNA TGTGCCAGCACCCTCCCCGGCGGGAGCTACGAGCAGTACTTC. Protein product: CASTLPGGSYEQYF.

The chain recombines TRBV5-4 with TRBJ2-7; the D call may be TRBD1 or TRBD2 (5 bases each). V was clipped by 4 bases and J by 5 bases, with 16 bases between them. This CDR3 comprises 14 residues. Germline values: CDR1 SGHNT, CDR2 YYREEE (reference sequence). This chain's CDR3 is CASSRGPMGDEQYF. CDR3 coding DNA: TGTGCCAGCAGCCGCGGCCCAATGGGGGACGAGCAGTACTTC. Full variable domain (remainder filled in from reference TRBV5-4 and TRBJ2-7): ETGVTQSPTHLIKTRGQQVTLRCSSQSGHNTVSWYQQALGQGPQFIFQYYREEENGRGNFPPRFSGLQFPNYSSELNVNALELDDSALYLCASSRGPMGDEQYFGPGTRLTVT.

The sample holds a few counts of this clonotype. The chain couples TRBV7-2 to TRBJ2-1; either TRBD1 or TRBD2 may supply D (6 bases each). Germline assignment: CDR1 SGHTA and CDR2 FQGNSA. V lost 3 bases, J lost 7 bases, and 13 bases lay in between. This CDR3 region has 14 residues. CDR3 bases: TGTGCCAGCAGCTTTGGAGAGGGGGGTAATGAGCAGTTCTTC. Protein product: CASSFGEGGNEQFF.

The chain recombines TRBV5-4 with TRBJ2-5; D is uncertain. V lost 4 bases and J lost 2, with 15 bases in between. The CDR3 sequence is 15 residues long. Germline assignment: CDR1 SGHNT and CDR2 YYREEE (reference sequence). The CDR3 here is CASSLDREKQETQYF. CDR3 coding DNA: TGTGCCAGCAGCCTGGACCGAGAAAAGCAAGAGACCCAGTACTTC.

This clonotype came up once. The chain joins TRBV7-8 to TRBJ2-3; 10 bases align to TRBD1. This CDR3 has 15 residues. J gave up 3 bases and V 4 bases, and 4 bases lay outside the gene matches. Germline-derived CDR1 and CDR2 are SGHVS and FQNEAQ. As DNA, the CDR3 is TGTGCCAGCAGCTCGACAGGGGGCAATACAGATACGCAGTATTTT. Its translation is CASSSTGGNTDTQYF.

Only a few counts were recorded for this clonotype. The chain couples TRBV27 to TRBJ2-1; maybe TRBD2 (5 bases). This CDR3 comprises 13 residues. Per germline, CDR1 MNHEY and CDR2 SMNVEV (reference sequence). With 1 base removed from V and 5 bases from J, the gap between germline ends came to 6 bases. The CDR3 is CASSLWGDNEQFF. The CDR3 DNA sequence: TGTGCCAGCAGTTTATGGGGAGACAATGAGCAGTTCTTC.

The rearrangement joins TRBV5-1 to TRBJ2-7; 9 positions match TRBD1. Looked up from germline, CDR1 is SGHRS and CDR2 is YFSETQ. Losses at the gene ends were 0 bases for V and 5 bases for J; bases not matched to a gene: 6. The CDR3 loop spans 15 amino acids. The CDR3 DNA reads TGCGCCAGCAGCTTGGGGGACAGGGAAATCCACGAGCAGTACTTC. Protein product: CASSLGDREIHEQYF.

This clonotype has just a few counts. V is TRBV7-2 and J is TRBJ1-2; 8 bases are a match to TRBD1. The CDR3 covers 13 residues. Germline-derived CDR1 and CDR2 are SGHTA and FQGNSA. The J segment lost 7 bases and the V segment lost 6 bases, leaving 7 bases of the junction unmatched. The CDR3 DNA reads as TGTGCCAGCAGTCCGGCAGGGGGCCGTGGCTACACCTTC. Translating it yields CASSPAGGRGYTF.

This clonotype was picked up many times. V gene TRBV24-1 combines with J gene TRBJ2-1, with D uncertain. The germline gives CDR1 KGHDR, CDR2 SFDVKD. This CDR3 is 14 amino acids long. V was pared by 4 bases and J by 10 bases, with 16 bases between. CDR3 sequence (DNA): TGTGCCACCAGTGAGTCCTCGGTATCGGGCGAGCAGTTCTTC. It encodes CATSESSVSGEQFF.

V usage is TRBV15 and J usage is TRBJ2-2; 9 bases line up with TRBD1. The V gene end was trimmed by 1 base and the J gene end by 2 bases; junction bases not matched to a gene: 2. Per germline, CDR1 LNHNV and CDR2 YYDKDF (reference sequence). This CDR3 is built from 16 residues. The CDR3, as DNA: TGTGCCACCAGCAGAGGGGACAGGGTAAACACCGGGGAGCTGTTTTTT. Translated, it gives CATSRGDRVNTGELFF. Full variable domain (missing parts from reference TRBV15 and TRBJ2-2): DAMVIQNPRYQVTQFGKPVTLSCSQTLNHNVMYWYQQKSSQAPKLLFHYYDKDFNNEADTPDNFQSRRPNTSFCFLDIRSPGLGDTAMYLCATSRGDRVNTGELFFGEGSRLTVL.

This clonotype was counted only a few times. The V and J genes are TRBV29-1 and TRBJ2-1; TRBD2 aligns across 11 bases. V lost 7 bases, J lost 8 bases, and 10 bases stayed unmatched. The germline V gene encodes CDR1 SQVTM and CDR2 ANQGSEA. The CDR3 covers 14 residues. CDR3 protein: CSATGSGGAHEQFF. The CDR3 nucleotides read TGCAGCGCCACGGGTAGCGGGGGGGCGCATGAGCAGTTCTTC.

This clonotype has ten or more counts. The CDR3 DNA reads as TGCAGCGTACAAAGTAGCGGGAGGGCAGAGACCCAGTACTTC. The encoded protein is CSVQSSGRAETQYF. The J gene is TRBJ2-5, the V gene TRBV29-1, with 11 positions matching TRBD2. The germline V gene encodes CDR1 SQVTM and CDR2 ANQGSEA. CDR3 length: 14 residues. Losses at the gene ends were 6 bases for V and 4 bases for J; bases not matched to a gene: 7.

This clonotype showed up just once. The V and J genes are TRBV29-1 and TRBJ2-7, with 8 bases aligning to TRBD1. CDR1 SQVTM and CDR2 ANQGSEA come from the germline V gene. This CDR3 is built from 13 residues. V gave up 3 bases and J gave up 3 bases; unmatched junction bases: 4. As DNA, the CDR3 is TGCAGCGTTGATGACAGGGGTAGCTACGAGCAGTACTTC. It specifies CSVDDRGSYEQYF.